These T cell receptor beta chains were read from a single sample in a study of OX40 agonist ivuxolimab in advanced cancers. Method: immunoSEQ multiplex PCR; TCRdb's copy keeps in-frame clones and lacks some. The repertoire consists of tens of thousands of clones, with 60% to 80% occurring once and the leading ten covering around a fifth. The sequencing used CD4+ or CD8+ T cells sorted from blood, collected in a trial of the OX40 agonist ivuxolimab. The receptors were gathered from an adult with an advanced solid tumor such as melanoma, head and neck, liver or kidney cancer. The CDR3 runs from the conserved cysteine through the conserved F or W. The D gene is left open where the match is weak. Not all rows give a size; the values are once, few, many and, for expanded clones, a class.

V,size,D,J,CDR3,DNA
TRBV7-9,-,-,TRBJ2-3,CASSLGPLRRGVADTQYF,TGTGCCAGCAGCTTAGGGCCTCTGAGGCGGGGAGTAGCAGATACGCAGTATTTT
TRBV2,-,TRBD2,TRBJ2-7,CASSGIGTSGTYEQYF,TGTGCCAGCAGTGGTATCGGGACTAGCGGCACCTACGAGCAGTACTTC
TRBV14,-,TRBD2,TRBJ2-7,CASSQELARSNEQYF,TGTGCCAGCAGCCAAGAACTAGCGCGGAGCAACGAGCAGTACTTC
TRBV6-1,-,-,TRBJ2-7,CASSEQGRSIYEQYF,TGTGCCAGCAGTGAGCAGGGAAGGAGCATCTACGAGCAGTACTTC
TRBV5-6,-,-,TRBJ2-1,CASSLAFGGADEQFF,TGTGCCAGCAGCTTGGCCTTTGGGGGGGCGGATGAGCAGTTCTTC
TRBV19,once,TRBD2,TRBJ2-7,CASSTLGTSGRNEQYF,TGTGCCAGTAGTACCCTAGGGACTAGCGGGAGAAACGAGCAGTACTTC
TRBV28,-,-,TRBJ2-2,CASSFRSGGELFF,TGTGCCAGCAGTTTTCGGTCAGGCGGGGAGCTGTTTTTT
TRBV5-8,-,-,TRBJ1-1,CASSLGQGYGEAFF,TGTGCCAGCAGCTTGGGGCAGGGTTACGGTGAAGCTTTCTTT
TRBV28,few,TRBD2,TRBJ2-3,CASSSTYLIDQRGSTDTQYF,TGTGCCAGCAGTTCTACCTACCTGATCGATCAGCGGGGAAGCACAGATACGCAGTATTTT
TRBV28,-,TRBD2,TRBJ2-1,CASSRERGGSYNEQFF,TGTGCCAGCAGTCGGGAGCGGGGGGGCTCCTACAATGAGCAGTTCTTC
TRBV5-8,-,-,TRBJ1-1,CASSWGDTEAFF,TGTGCCAGCAGTTGGGGAGATACTGAAGCTTTCTTT
TRBV27,-,-,TRBJ2-1,CASSPYSLNEQFF,TGTGCCAGCAGTCCATATTCATTAAATGAGCAGTTCTTC
TRBV27,-,-,TRBJ2-3,CASSFNSPDTQYF,TGTGCCAGCAGTTTCAACAGCCCAGATACGCAGTATTTT
TRBV4-1,-,TRBD1,TRBJ2-1,CASSQEQGASVSYNEQFF,TGCGCCAGCAGCCAAGAACAGGGGGCTTCTGTCTCCTACAATGAGCAGTTCTTC
TRBV27,-,-,TRBJ2-4,CASSSSPAGKRYF,TGTGCCAGCAGTTCAAGCCCCGCAGGGAAAAGGTACTTC
TRBV5-4,once,-,TRBJ2-3,CASSFGDTDTQYF,TGTGCCAGCAGCTTCGGGGACACAGATACGCAGTATTTT
TRBV30,many,-,TRBJ1-5,CAWTRFHYQPQHF,TGTGCCTGGACCCGGTTCCACTATCAGCCCCAGCATTTT
TRBV27,few,-,TRBJ1-5,CASSPGSGQPQHF,TGTGCCAGCAGTCCAGGGTCGGGTCAGCCCCAGCATTTT
TRBV6-6,-,-,TRBJ2-3,CASSYLGTLEADTQYF,TGTGCCAGCAGTTACCTTGGGACATTGGAGGCAGATACGCAGTATTTT
TRBV19,-,TRBD1,TRBJ1-1,CASSIGTVVNEAFF,TGTGCCAGTAGTATTGGGACAGTTGTGAATGAAGCTTTCTTT
TRBV9,few,-,TRBJ2-1,CASSVSGAPYNEQFF,TGTGCCAGCAGCGTATCAGGGGCCCCCTACAATGAGCAGTTCTTC
TRBV27,medium-sized,-,TRBJ1-6,CASSPSGYNSPLHF,TGTGCCAGCAGCCCCTCGGGATATAATTCACCCCTCCACTTT
TRBV10-3,-,-,TRBJ2-7,CAISESISYEQYF,TGTGCCATCAGTGAGTCTATATCCTACGAGCAGTACTTC
TRBV5-6,once,-,TRBJ2-1,CASSFSDYLYNEQFF,TGTGCCAGCAGCTTTAGTGACTATCTCTACAATGAGCAGTTCTTC
TRBV6-6,-,TRBD1,TRBJ1-2,CASSYGTGGYGYTF,TGTGCCAGCAGTTACGGGACAGGGGGATATGGCTACACCTTC
TRBV6-1,-,-,TRBJ1-4,CASSESAINEKLFF,TGTGCCAGCAGTGAATCGGCTATTAATGAAAAACTGTTTTTT
TRBV7-8,-,TRBD2,TRBJ2-7,CASSRGGHFYEQYF,TGTGCCAGCAGCCGGGGAGGGCATTTCTACGAGCAGTACTTC
TRBV28,medium-sized,-,TRBJ2-7,CASSLSPGFGYEQYF,TGTGCCAGCAGTTTATCCCCAGGGTTTGGCTACGAGCAGTACTTC
TRBV4-3,once,-,TRBJ2-3,CASSQVDSTDTQYF,TGCGCCAGCAGCCAAGTGGATAGCACAGATACGCAGTATTTT
TRBV4-2,few,TRBD1,TRBJ1-1,CASRPSGGTEAFF,TGTGCCAGCAGGCCCTCAGGGGGCACTGAAGCTTTCTTT
TRBV7-9,few,TRBD1,TRBJ1-2,CASSYGQGYGYTF,TGTGCCAGCAGCTATGGACAGGGGTATGGCTACACCTTC
TRBV9,few,TRBD2,TRBJ2-5,CASSVASGGVETQYF,TGTGCCAGCAGCGTAGCTAGCGGGGGGGTGGAGACCCAGTACTTC
TRBV29-1,-,-,TRBJ2-3,CSVEVGADWGTDTQYF,TGCAGCGTTGAAGTTGGGGCTGACTGGGGCACAGATACGCAGTATTTT
TRBV28,-,TRBD2,TRBJ2-1,CASSFGSGSNNEQFF,TGTGCCAGCAGTTTCGGTAGCGGGAGTAACAATGAGCAGTTCTTC
TRBV13,-,TRBD1,TRBJ2-7,CASSSNQPGQGIYEQYF,TGTGCCAGCAGCTCAAATCAACCGGGACAGGGAATCTACGAGCAGTACTTC
TRBV18,-,-,TRBJ2-1,CASSLGAGGRPEYNEQFF,TGTGCCAGCTCCTTAGGGGCCGGGGGACGACCAGAGTACAATGAGCAGTTCTTC
TRBV29-1,few,-,TRBJ2-2,CSVPSGANTGELFF,TGCAGCGTCCCCTCGGGCGCGAACACCGGGGAGCTGTTTTTT
TRBV7-9,-,TRBD2,TRBJ2-7,CASSLGGLEQYF,TGTGCCAGCAGCTTGGGAGGGCTCGAGCAGTACTTC
TRBV2,once,-,TRBJ2-3,CASRTSLADTQYF,TGTGCCAGCAGAACTAGCTTGGCAGATACGCAGTATTTT
TRBV10-3,-,TRBD2,TRBJ2-3,CAISELGTSGGTDTQYF,TGTGCCATCAGTGAGCTCGGGACTAGCGGAGGCACAGATACGCAGTATTTT
TRBV2,once,-,TRBJ1-4,CASSVGGEKLFF,TGTGCCAGCAGTGTCGGGGGCGAAAAACTGTTTTTT
TRBV5-1,-,-,TRBJ2-1,CASSWSGNEQFF,TGCGCCAGCAGCTGGTCGGGGAATGAGCAGTTCTTC
TRBV28,-,-,TRBJ1-2,CASRTGYGYTF,TGTGCCAGCCGGACGGGATATGGCTACACCTTC
TRBV19,-,-,TRBJ1-1,CASSPAGDRRIPGAFF,TGTGCCAGTAGCCCAGCGGGAGACAGGAGGATTCCCGGAGCTTTCTTT
TRBV6-5,-,TRBD2,TRBJ2-7,CASSYHRAGSYEQYF,TGTGCCAGCAGTTACCATCGAGCGGGATCGTACGAGCAGTACTTC
TRBV19,few,TRBD1,TRBJ2-1,CASQRQGGFNEQFF,TGTGCCAGCCAAAGACAGGGGGGATTTAATGAGCAGTTCTTC
TRBV5-4,-,TRBD2,TRBJ2-1,CASSLEGSGGSYNEQFF,TGTGCCAGCAGCTTGGAGGGTAGCGGGGGCTCCTACAATGAGCAGTTCTTC
TRBV19,-,TRBD1,TRBJ1-2,CASSLYPGTGGLDGYTF,TGTGCCAGTAGTTTATACCCCGGGACAGGGGGTTTGGATGGCTACACCTTC
TRBV28,-,TRBD2,TRBJ2-3,CASSLLAGADTQYF,TGTGCCAGCAGTTTACTAGCGGGAGCAGATACGCAGTATTTT
TRBV4-1,-,-,TRBJ2-7,CASSQGESDYEQYF,TGCGCCAGCAGCCAAGGCGAGTCCGACTACGAGCAGTACTTC